One sample yielded the 28 T cell receptor beta chains listed below, sequenced in a study of CD8 T cells in Susac syndrome (dated by TCRdb to between 2018 and 2021). Preparation of the library involved the immunoSEQ multiplex PCR assay. RNA was extracted using the RNeasy kit, and about 0.5 to 1 microgram was reverse transcribed with random hexamers. Using fastp trimming at Q25 and MiXCR clonotype assembly, TCRdb reanalyzed the public sequencing data and kept in-frame beta chains. CDR3 protein duplicates are merged, each entry listing the most common genes and DNA. This sample has roughly 190,000 distinct CDR3 sequences in its table, and approximately 96% of those were observed once. The top ten clones comprise roughly 0.098% of the sample. Material for sequencing was CD4+ T cells from PBMCs. The receptor source for this set is a human donor with Susac syndrome.

The chain carries TRBV29-1 and TRBJ1-1; no firm D call. CDR1 and CDR2 (germline): SQVTM, ANQGSEA. This CDR3 has 12 amino acids. Trimming pared 4 bases from V and 1 base from J, leaving 7 bases between. CDR3 sequence reads: CSVVDTNTEAFF. Here the CDR3 DNA reads TGCAGCGTTGTAGACACGAACACTGAAGCTTTCTTT. The variable domain in full, with the rest retrieved from reference TRBV29-1 and TRBJ1-1, is SAVISQKPSRDICQRGTSLTIQCQVDSQVTMMFWYRQQPGQSLTLIATANQGSEATYESGFVIDKFPISRPNLTFSTLTVSNMSPEDSSIYLCSVVDTNTEAFFGQGTRLTVV.

V and J are TRBV4-3 and TRBJ1-6; weak D call: TRBD1 (6 bases). Trimming took off 1 base at V and 8 bases at J, with 9 bases between the two ends. The CDR3 has 14 residues. Germline-derived CDR1 and CDR2 are LGHNA and YSLEER. This CDR3 is CASSQAGVDSPLHF. The CDR3 DNA reads TGCGCCAGCAGCCAAGCAGGGGTAGATTCACCCCTCCACTTT.

J is TRBJ2-4 and V is TRBV11-3; D perhaps matches TRBD1 (6 bases). The CDR3 is 13 amino acids. The germline V gene encodes CDR1 SGHNT and CDR2 YENEEA. V was clipped by 10 bases and J by 1 base, with 11 bases between them. CDR3 in DNA: TGTGCCACCTCAGGGGAGGCCAAAAACATTCAGTACTTC. It encodes CATSGEAKNIQYF.

The chain joins TRBV11-2 to TRBJ2-7; tentative D call: TRBD2 (6 bases). V was trimmed by 3 bases and J by 1 base, leaving 13 bases between them. The CDR3 spans 15 residues. Germline V gives CDR1 SGHAT, CDR2 FQNNGV. The CDR3 region has the DNA TGTGCCAGCAGCTTTGAGGCGGGACGGTCCTACGAGCAGTACTTC. Encoded protein: CASSFEAGRSYEQYF.

This clonotype has a single count. This sequence joins TRBV30 and TRBJ2-7, with D unclear. The germline V gene has CDR1 GTSNPN and CDR2 SVGIG (reference sequence). V was cut by 2 bases and J by 2 bases, with 19 bases left in between. The CDR3 extends over 16 amino acids. CDR3 sequence reads: CAWSQEGLSITYEQYF. DNA of the CDR3: TGTGCCTGGAGTCAGGAAGGCCTAAGTATCACCTACGAGCAGTACTTC.

The rearrangement joins TRBV28 to TRBJ2-7; no firm D call. This CDR3 is 13 amino acids long. V gave up 6 bases and J gave up 3 bases, with 12 bases separating them. Germline-derived CDR1 and CDR2 are MDHEN and SYDVKM. Here the CDR3 reads CASSLDTIYEQYF. The CDR3 DNA sequence: TGTGCCAGCAGCCTCGACACGATCTACGAGCAGTACTTC.

The gene calls are TRBV5-4 and TRBJ1-2, with D hard to call. CDR3 length: 15 amino acids. Trimming took 1 base from V and 0 from J, leaving 10 bases between them. CDR1 is SGHNT and CDR2 is YYREEE in the germline V gene (reference sequence). Here the CDR3 DNA reads TGTGCCAGCAGCTTGATGTCGGCCACTAACTATGGCTACACCTTC. This gives the protein CASSLMSATNYGYTF.

This chain connects TRBV12-3 or TRBV12-4 to TRBJ1-5, with D perhaps matching TRBD1 (5 bases). V was shortened by 7 bases and J by 2 bases, with 9 bases between the two germline ends. This CDR3 is 13 amino acids long. CDR3 loop: CASNLGGNQPQHF. The CDR3 bases are TGTGCCAGCAACTTGGGGGGCAATCAGCCCCAGCATTTT.

The chain carries TRBV7-9 and TRBJ2-7, with 8 bases aligning to TRBD1. The CDR3 is made up of 15 amino acids. Germline lookup yields CDR1 SEHNR and CDR2 FQNEAQ (reference sequence). V dropped 4 bases and J dropped 0; count of bases not matched to a gene: 5. Here the CDR3 DNA reads TGTGCCAGCAGCTCAAAGGACAGGGCCTCCTACGAGCAGTACTTC. Its translation: CASSSKDRASYEQYF.

V and J are TRBV29-1 and TRBJ1-1; a weak D match, TRBD1 (6 bases). Germline V lookup: CDR1 SQVTM, CDR2 ANQGSEA. Trimming removed 7 bases at V and 0 bases at J, with 18 bases between. The CDR3 covers 15 residues. The CDR3 DNA sequence: TGCAGCGCTCAGAGGACAGCGGCTGTGAACACTGAAGCTTTCTTT. Its protein is CSAQRTAAVNTEAFF.

This rearrangement joins TRBV29-1 to TRBJ1-3; D is undetermined. This CDR3 has 15 amino acids. V lost 0 bases and J lost 0, with 9 bases in between. From germline, CDR1 is SQVTM and CDR2 ANQGSEA. CDR3 amino acids: CSVEELWDSGNTIYF. Written as DNA, the CDR3 is TGCAGCGTTGAAGAGCTCTGGGACTCTGGAAACACCATATATTTT. Full variable domain (missing parts from reference TRBV29-1 and TRBJ1-3): SAVISQKPSRDICQRGTSLTIQCQVDSQVTMMFWYRQQPGQSLTLIATANQGSEATYESGFVIDKFPISRPNLTFSTLTVSNMSPEDSSIYLCSVEELWDSGNTIYFGEGSWLTVV.

The chain is built from TRBV12-3 or TRBV12-4 and TRBJ1-1; D is unresolved. The CDR3 length is 13 residues. Trimming pared 3 bases from V and 3 bases from J, leaving 8 bases between. The CDR3 is CASSFGGDTEAFF. The CDR3 DNA sequence: TGTGCCAGCAGTTTCGGTGGTGACACTGAAGCTTTCTTT.

This CDR3 reads CASSSWGQETQYF. As DNA, the CDR3 is TGTGCCAGCAGTAGCTGGGGACAAGAGACCCAGTACTTC. This chain uses TRBV12-3 or TRBV12-4 with TRBJ2-5; D is unclear. This CDR3 comprises 13 residues. Trimming removed 5 bases at V and 2 bases at J, with 9 bases between.

The chain combines TRBV20-1 with TRBJ1-2; 8 positions match TRBD1. J lost 4 bases, V lost 5 bases, and 6 bases had no gene match. There are 13 residues in the CDR3. The germline V gene has CDR1 DFQATT and CDR2 SNEGSKA (reference sequence). This CDR3 is CSAPRTGIYGYTF. DNA for the CDR3: TGCAGTGCTCCCCGGACAGGGATCTATGGCTACACCTTC.

The chain combines TRBV12-3 or TRBV12-4 with TRBJ2-1, with 12 nucleotides matching TRBD2. The CDR3 covers 12 residues. With 6 bases clipped from V and 9 bases from J, the junction kept 0 bases outside the gene matches. The DNA for the CDR3 is TGTGCCAGCAGGACTAGCGGGGGTGAGCAGTTCTTC. Its protein product is CASRTSGGEQFF.

J is TRBJ2-5 and V is TRBV20-1, with 8 bases matching TRBD1. CDR1 is DFQATT and CDR2 is SNEGSKA in the germline V gene (reference sequence). The CDR3 totals 14 residues. The V segment lost 6 bases and the J segment 5 bases; nucleotides outside the gene matches: 11. The CDR3 bases are TGCAGTGCCATTTCCAGGGGGCTAGGGGAGACCCAGTACTTC. Amino acids: CSAISRGLGETQYF.

The chain couples TRBV12-3 or TRBV12-4 to TRBJ1-5; 9 nucleotides agree with TRBD1. This CDR3 has 16 amino acids. The V and J ends lost 6 bases and 6 bases, in that order; junction bases with no gene match: 12. The CDR3 DNA reads as TGTGCCAGCAGGATGGGACAGGGAGGAACAGGTCAGCCCCAGCATTTT. It translates to CASRMGQGGTGQPQHF.

This chain connects TRBV4-3 to TRBJ2-7; tentatively, D is TRBD1 or TRBD2 (8 bases each). The CDR3 is 17 amino acids. V dropped 0 bases and J dropped 2 bases, with 17 bases sitting between them. Germline CDR1 LGHNA, CDR2 YSLEER. The CDR3 DNA follows: TGCGCCAGCAGCCAAGATAGTAGCGGGACAGGAACCTACGAGCAGTACTTC. Protein sequence: CASSQDSSGTGTYEQYF.

This clonotype has only one observation. The chain carries TRBV4-2 and TRBJ1-4; 9 bases are a match to TRBD1. Per the germline V gene, CDR1 is LGHNA and CDR2 is YNFKEQ. Trimming cost V 4 bases and J 7 bases; bases outside gene matches: 7. The CDR3 is 15 residues long. CDR3 sequence: CASSLGQGRSEKLFF. The CDR3 DNA reads TGTGCCAGCAGCCTCGGACAGGGGCGGAGTGAAAAACTGTTTTTT.

The V and J genes are TRBV30 and TRBJ1-1, with D possibly TRBD1 on 5 matching bases. V lost 3 bases to trimming and J lost 8 bases, with 10 bases between them. CDR1 and CDR2 from the germline V gene are GTSNPN and SVGIG (reference sequence). This CDR3 is built from 11 residues. CDR3 coding DNA: TGTGCCTGGAGCCCGGGGCAGGAAGCTTTCTTT. The encoded protein is CAWSPGQEAFF.

The chain uses TRBV3-1 and TRBJ2-3; 7 bases match TRBD2. Trimming removed 1 base from V and 4 bases from J; junction bases left unmatched: 8. Per germline, CDR1 LGHDT and CDR2 YNNKEL (reference sequence). CDR3 size: 16 residues. The CDR3: CASSQGKRLASDTQYF. CDR3 DNA sequence: TGTGCCAGCAGCCAAGGGAAGAGACTAGCATCAGATACGCAGTATTTT.

The CDR3 DNA reads TGTGCCAGCAGCTCCCGACTAGCGGGGGTAGAGGAGACCCAGTACTTC. Translated: CASSSRLAGVEETQYF. V usage is TRBV11-2 and J usage is TRBJ2-5; 12 nucleotides align to TRBD2. The V and J ends lost 4 bases and 5 bases, in that order; junction bases with no gene match: 8. From germline, CDR1 is SGHAT and CDR2 FQNNGV. This CDR3 comprises 16 residues. Combining the CDR3 with reference TRBV11-2 and TRBJ2-5 gives the whole variable domain EAGVAQSPRYKIIEKRQSVAFWCNPISGHATLYWYQQILGQGPKLLIQFQNNGVVDDSQLPKDRFSAERLKGVDSTLKIQPAKLEDSAVYLCASSSRLAGVEETQYFGPGTRLLVL.

The chain carries TRBV7-2 and TRBJ2-5; 7 bases are shared with TRBD2. The CDR3 totals 15 residues. The germline CDR1 and CDR2 sequences are SGHTA and FQGNSA. The V and J ends lost 5 bases and 5 bases, in that order; junction bases with no gene match: 11. The CDR3 sequence is CASSLGGVLGETQYF. CDR3 DNA sequence: TGTGCCAGCAGCCTTGGGGGGGTCCTCGGGGAGACCCAGTACTTC.

The V and J genes are TRBV6-6 and TRBJ1-4; D not certain. Germline values: CDR1 MNHNY, CDR2 SVGAGI (reference sequence). CDR3 length: 12 amino acids. V was shortened by 0 bases and J by 4 bases, with 0 bases between the two germline ends. The CDR3 sequence: CASSYSNEKLFF. The CDR3, as DNA: TGTGCCAGCAGTTACTCTAATGAAAAACTGTTTTTT.

V is TRBV7-3 and J is TRBJ2-7; 11 bases line up with TRBD1. This CDR3 comprises 16 residues. V was pared by 1 base and J by 5 bases, with 7 bases of the junction left unmatched. Germline V gene sequence: CDR1 SGHTA, CDR2 FQGTGA. The CDR3 DNA sequence: TGTGCCAGCAGCTTAAGGGGGACAGGGGGAACGGACGAGCAGTACTTC. Its translation: CASSLRGTGGTDEQYF.

The V and J genes are TRBV5-1 and TRBJ2-7, with 7 nucleotides matching TRBD2. V lost 0 bases and J lost 6; bases outside the gene matches: 9. Germline CDR1 is SGHRS and CDR2 is YFSETQ. The CDR3 contains 15 residues. CDR3 sequence reads: CASSLDVGAGVEQYF. CDR3 sequence (DNA): TGCGCCAGCAGCTTGGATGTTGGCGCGGGGGTCGAGCAGTACTTC.

V and J are TRBV18 and TRBJ2-2; the match to TRBD2 covers 7 bases. Unmatched junction bases numbered 3, after V lost 1 base and J lost 4 bases. Germline-derived CDR1 and CDR2 are KGHSH and LQKENI. CDR3 length equals 15 residues. The CDR3 loop is CASSPREGGTGELFF. In DNA form, the CDR3 reads TGTGCCAGCTCACCACGGGAGGGAGGCACCGGGGAGCTGTTTTTT. Full variable domain (missing parts from reference TRBV18 and TRBJ2-2): NAGVMQNPRHLVRRRGQEARLRCSPMKGHSHVYWYRQLPEEGLKFMVYLQKENIIDESGMPKERFSAEFPKEGPSILRIQQVVRGDSAAYFCASSPREGGTGELFFGEGSRLTVL.

This rearrangement joins TRBV12-3 or TRBV12-4 to TRBJ2-7; 7 bases map to TRBD1. The CDR3 totals 14 residues. V was clipped by 5 bases and J by 5 bases; unmatched bases: 9. This CDR3 is CASSGTVLGDEQYF. As DNA, the CDR3 is TGTGCCAGCAGTGGGACAGTCCTCGGCGACGAGCAGTACTTC.